This is a list of T cell receptor beta chains from one sample in a study of shared clonotypes between healthy human individuals. Using immunoSEQ multiplex PCR, the repertoire was profiled, and TCRdb retains in-frame clones only, with some absent. The sample includes around 500,000 clones, 81% of them seen just once. The material sequenced was PBMCs. The source is a middle-aged woman in good health. Some clones in this sample may be carry-over from other donors' samples. Both conserved end residues are trimmed from each CDR3.

j_gene | v_gene | CDR3aa
TRBJ2-2 | TRBV7-3 | ASSPANTGELF
TRBJ2-7 | TRBV4-2 | ASSQDGLGYEQY
TRBJ1-1 | TRBV2 | ASRGTREAF
TRBJ2-5 | TRBV5-1 | ASSPQGQGLETQY
TRBJ1-2 | TRBV20-1 | SASEGFGYT
TRBJ2-5 | TRBV5-1 | ASSLAVQETQY
TRBJ2-2 | TRBV27 | ASSLAGVEIGELF
TRBJ2-7 | TRBV6-1 | ASSSLGGFYEQY
TRBJ2-1 | TRBV4-2 | ASSPGNEQF
TRBJ2-1 | TRBV18 | ASSPSGSKWNEQF
TRBJ1-4 | TRBV4-1 | ASSQGNDRVGEKLF
TRBJ2-5 | TRBV30 | AWSLGGQFQETQY
TRBJ2-7 | TRBV28 | ASSNSGRPSYEQY